The 4 T cell receptor beta chains below all came from one sample that was sequenced in a study of coeliac disease. Repertoires were generated with immunoSEQ multiplex PCR, while TCRdb's copy carries only in-frame clones and drops some. The sample holds several thousand clones; roughly 60% are singletons and the top ten take under 6%. What was sequenced was lymphocytes from the gut lamina propria. Source of these receptors: an older man without celiac disease.

This clone occurred a few times. The CDR3 bases are TGTGCCAGTAGTAACCGGCAGGGGACATTGGTTGGAAACACCATATATTTT. Translation: CASSNRQGTLVGNTIYF. This rearrangement joins TRBV19 to TRBJ1-3; a weak D match, TRBD1 (6 bases). The V gene lost 4 bases and the J gene lost 3 bases, with 19 bases spanning the gap. From germline, CDR1 is LNHDA and CDR2 SQIVND (reference sequence). This CDR3 region has 17 residues.

The chain recombines TRBV5-1 with TRBJ2-7; perhaps TRBD2 as D (6 bases). The germline V and J ends were trimmed by 3 bases and 4 bases, with 14 bases remaining between them. The CDR3 loop spans 14 amino acids. Germline CDR1 SGHRS, CDR2 YFSETQ. CDR3 sequence reads: CASSYIPGGYEQYF. In DNA, the CDR3 is TGCGCCAGCAGCTATATCCCCGGGGGATACGAGCAGTACTTC.

The chain employs TRBV4-1 and TRBJ1-5; 12 nucleotides match TRBD1. CDR3 length: 19 residues. CDR1 is MGHRA and CDR2 is YSYEKL in the germline V gene. J was trimmed by 6 bases and V by 4 bases; bases with no gene match: 16. The CDR3 spells CASSLGFSGTGGVGQPQHF. The CDR3 DNA follows: TGCGCCAGCAGCCTCGGTTTTTCCGGGACAGGGGGCGTTGGTCAGCCCCAGCATTTT.

This chain joins TRBV23-1 and TRBJ1-1; D might be TRBD1 (6 bases). TRBV23-1 is an open reading frame, and its role is uncertain. The CDR3 runs to 15 residues. Trimming stripped 0 bases from V and 1 base from J, with 9 bases between. The CDR3 here is CASSQSTGQNTEAFF. The CDR3 DNA sequence: TGCGCCAGCAGTCAATCGACAGGCCAGAACACTGAAGCTTTCTTT.